The 3 T cell receptor beta chains given below trace back to one sample, sequenced in a study of T cells in Graves' hyperthyroidism and ophthalmopathy. RNA transcripts provided the source from which TCR beta CDR3 regions were amplified. Using the HTBI primer set, a first-round RT-PCR was run on the TCR CDR3. TCRdb re-derived calls from the multiplex PCR reads in MiXCR, one entry per CDR3 protein. The sample includes about 640,000 distinct CDR3 sequences, about a fifth of them seen just once. Sequencing was done on a sample of blood. The receptors were gathered from a man aged 25-45 years with Graves' ophthalmopathy.

In its sample, this clonotype was seen many times. This sequence joins TRBV20-1 and TRBJ2-1; 13 bases agree with TRBD2. J was trimmed by 7 bases and V by 2 bases; bases with no gene match: 11. Germline V CDR1 and CDR2: DFQATT, SNEGSKA (reference sequence). The CDR3 length is 17 residues. CDR3 coding DNA: TGCAGTGCTAGAACCGGGACTAGCGGGACAGACAAGAATGAGCAGTTCTTC. Protein: CSARTGTSGTDKNEQFF.

This clonotype was seen repeatedly, ten times or more. The V and J genes are TRBV7-8 and TRBJ2-1, with TRBD1 matching 8 bases. This CDR3 has 16 residues. Per the germline V gene, CDR1 is SGHVS and CDR2 is FQNEAQ. With 2 bases clipped from V and 7 bases from J, the junction kept 10 bases outside the gene matches. CDR3 sequence: CASSLPEQGGNNEQFF. The CDR3 nucleotides are TGTGCCAGCAGCTTACCAGAACAGGGGGGCAATAATGAGCAGTTCTTC.

The chain links TRBV6-1 to TRBJ2-3; the D is unclear. The CDR3 totals 14 residues. Germline CDR1 reads MNHNS; CDR2 reads SASEGT. The V gene lost 2 bases and the J gene lost 2 bases, with 8 bases spanning the gap. The CDR3 here is CASSERYLTDTQYF. CDR3 sequence (DNA): TGTGCCAGCAGTGAAAGATATCTCACAGATACGCAGTATTTT.